This T cell receptor beta chain is from a study of T-cell reconstitution after alpha-beta-depleted transplantation in children. A TCRbeta library incorporating unique molecular identifiers was prepared. Via MiXCR, TCRdb re-called the PCR reads, giving one row per CDR3 protein. Of 700,000 to 850,000 distinct CDR3 sequences listed, around 15% are singletons. V gave up 3 bases and J gave up 5 bases; unmatched junction bases: 4. CDR3 length equals 14 residues. CDR1 and CDR2 from the germline V gene are MNHEY and SVGAGI. The rearrangement links TRBV6-5 to TRBJ1-2, with TRBD1 matching over 9 bases. This specimen consisted of PBMCs, mostly from graft donor cells, obtained 360 days after TCRalphabeta/CD19-depleted stem cell transplant. This clonotype was sampled from a male patient aged 10 to 17 who had a stem cell transplant for acute lymphoblastic leukemia, so the T cells may come from the graft donor. The CDR3 nucleotides are TGTGCCAGCAGTTATCAGACAGGGGGTTATGGCTACACCTTC. It specifies CASSYQTGGYGYTF.